The 20 T cell receptor beta chains presented below share a single source sample, sequenced in a study of blood T cell repertoires in COVID-19. Sequencing used immunoSEQ multiplex PCR; TCRdb keeps in-frame clones, though not all of them. The sample includes under 250,000 clones, 86% of them seen just once. What was sequenced was peripheral blood. The source is a man aged 60-69 years with acute or convalescent COVID-19.

The rearrangement links TRBV5-5 to TRBJ1-5; TRBD1 matches at 8 bases. This CDR3 has 20 residues. The junction had 17 bases not matched to a gene; V was cut back by 1 base and J by 2 bases. CDR1 is SGHKS, CDR2 YYEKEE, per germline (reference sequence). The CDR3 region is CASSLTESGTGIDGNQPQHF. The CDR3 DNA is TGTGCCAGCAGCTTGACGGAAAGCGGGACAGGAATTGACGGCAATCAGCCCCAGCATTTT.

The V and J genes are TRBV24-1 and TRBJ2-4; 9 bases map to TRBD1. V shed 4 bases, J shed 8 bases, and the junction held 5 bases outside the gene matches. Per the germline V gene, CDR1 is KGHDR and CDR2 is SFDVKD. This CDR3 region has 14 residues. This chain's CDR3 is CATSEPDRGDIQYF. The CDR3 bases are TGTGCCACCAGTGAGCCGGACAGGGGTGACATTCAGTACTTC.

The V and J genes are TRBV6-5 and TRBJ1-1; perhaps TRBD1 as D (6 bases). The germline V gene has CDR1 MNHEY and CDR2 SVGAGI. This CDR3 region has 15 residues. Trimming removed 6 bases at V and 4 bases at J, with 18 bases between. DNA of the CDR3: TGTGCCAGCAGCGCGCACCCACAGGGAATCACTGAAGCTTTCTTT. It translates to CASSAHPQGITEAFF.

The chain couples TRBV3-1 (or the pseudogene TRBV3-2) to TRBJ2-5; 12 bases fit TRBD2. The CDR3 sequence is 15 residues long. Unmatched junction bases numbered 3, after V lost 3 bases and J lost 4 bases. Germline CDR1 and CDR2: LGHDT and YNNKEL (reference sequence). The CDR3 reads CASSHTTSGRETQYF. The CDR3 region has the DNA TGTGCCAGCAGCCACACGACTAGCGGGAGAGAGACCCAGTACTTC.

CDR3 DNA: TGTGCCAGCAGTCCTTGGACGGGATTGGGCACTGAAGCTTTCTTT. Translating gives CASSPWTGLGTEAFF. The chain combines TRBV27 with TRBJ1-1; D is unresolved. The CDR3 runs 15 residues. Trimming left V 5 bases short and J 4 bases short, with 17 bases between. CDR1 is MNHEY and CDR2 is SMNVEV in the germline V gene (reference sequence).

The chain employs TRBV11-2 and TRBJ1-2, with 9 nucleotides matching TRBD1. Unmatched junction bases numbered 9, after V lost 3 bases and J lost 7 bases. CDR3 size: 15 residues. The germline V gene has CDR1 SGHAT and CDR2 FQNNGV. CDR3 nucleotides: TGTGCCAGCAGCTTGGGACAGGGCGAGTCCTCTGGCTACACCTTC. It encodes CASSLGQGESSGYTF.

V usage is TRBV28 and J usage is TRBJ1-5; D is unresolved. V was shortened by 7 bases and J by 6 bases, with 10 bases between the two germline ends. The CDR3 totals 12 residues. Germline V lookup: CDR1 MDHEN, CDR2 SYDVKM. The CDR3 reads CASTGGGQPQHF. The CDR3 DNA sequence: TGTGCCAGCACCGGAGGAGGTCAGCCCCAGCATTTT.

This clone was found a few times. The J gene is TRBJ2-1, the V gene TRBV12-5, with 10 bases matching TRBD2. CDR3 length: 14 residues. Germline loops: CDR1 LGHNT, CDR2 FRNRAP. J was trimmed by 8 bases and V by 2 bases; bases with no gene match: 3. The CDR3 nucleotides read TGTGCTAGTGGTTTGCGGCTAGCGGGAGATGAGCAGTTCTTC. This encodes CASGLRLAGDEQFF.

In its sample, this clone was seen a few times. V and J are TRBV5-4 and TRBJ1-2; TRBD1 matches 7 bases. V shed 5 bases, J shed 7 bases, and the junction held 11 bases outside the gene matches. The CDR3 loop spans 14 amino acids. The germline V gene has CDR1 SGHNT and CDR2 YYREEE (reference sequence). CDR3 sequence reads: CASSTLDRTGGYTF. The DNA for the CDR3 is TGTGCCAGCAGTACACTGGACAGGACGGGTGGCTACACCTTC.

This clone has just one count. The V and J genes are TRBV9 and TRBJ1-6; D is possibly TRBD1 (6 bases). Germline V gene sequence: CDR1 SGDLS, CDR2 YYNGEE. V lost 0 bases and J 13 bases, leaving 8 bases between the germline ends. This CDR3 has 12 amino acids. In nucleotides, the CDR3 is TGTGCCAGCAGCGTAGGCGGGGGCCCCCTCCACTTT. Encoded protein: CASSVGGGPLHF.

This rearrangement joins TRBV6-2 or TRBV6-3 to TRBJ2-1; 11 nucleotides align to TRBD2. CDR3 length: 17 residues. Looked up from germline, CDR1 is MNHEY and CDR2 is SVGEGT. The V segment lost 5 bases and the J segment 5 bases; nucleotides outside the gene matches: 11. For the CDR3, the DNA is TGTGCCAGCAGTGATCCCCTAGCGGGAGGTTCTGACAATGAGCAGTTCTTC. This sequence encodes CASSDPLAGGSDNEQFF.

The sample holds a few counts of this clone. V usage is TRBV2 and J usage is TRBJ1-5; a weak D match, TRBD1 (6 bases). The germline V gene has CDR1 SNHLY and CDR2 FYNNEI. This CDR3 contains 16 residues. Trimming took 6 bases from V and 6 from J, leaving 21 bases between them. The CDR3 protein is CASRTGGASYVQPQHF. The CDR3 nucleotides read TGTGCCAGCAGGACGGGGGGGGCGAGCTACGTTCAGCCCCAGCATTTT.

V is TRBV2 and J is TRBJ2-1, with TRBD1 matching over 8 bases. The germline gives CDR1 SNHLY, CDR2 FYNNEI. This CDR3 has 15 amino acids. Trimming removed 6 bases from V and 4 bases from J; junction bases left unmatched: 8. CDR3 sequence reads: CASSVTGAAYNEQFF. CDR3 sequence (DNA): TGTGCCAGCAGCGTGACAGGGGCCGCTTACAATGAGCAGTTCTTC. The full variable domain, with the rest looked up from reference TRBV2 and TRBJ2-1, is EPEVTQTPSHQVTQMGQEVILRCVPISNHLYFYWYRQILGQKVEFLVSFYNNEISEKSEIFDDQFSVERPDGSNFTLKIRSTKLEDSAMYFCASSVTGAAYNEQFFGPGTRLTVL.

The chain couples TRBV27 to TRBJ1-2; 9 bases are a match to TRBD1. The germline V gene encodes CDR1 MNHEY and CDR2 SMNVEV (reference sequence). CDR3 length: 13 residues. The V gene end was trimmed by 2 bases and the J gene end by 8 bases; junction bases not matched to a gene: 3. CDR3 amino acids: CASSLGTGNGYTF. CDR3 in DNA: TGTGCCAGCAGTTTAGGGACAGGGAACGGCTACACCTTC.

V gene TRBV10-3 combines with J gene TRBJ2-1; 8 nucleotides agree with TRBD2. J was trimmed by 3 bases and V by 4 bases; bases with no gene match: 5. CDR1 and CDR2 from the germline V gene are ENHRY and SYGVKD. This CDR3 is 15 amino acids long. The CDR3 nucleotides are TGTGCCATCAGTGGGGCGGCGGGAGGCTACAATGAGCAGTTCTTC. Translated, it gives CAISGAAGGYNEQFF.

The chain couples TRBV12-5 to TRBJ1-5; 7 nucleotides match TRBD1. Germline V lookup: CDR1 LGHNT, CDR2 FRNRAP. The CDR3 is made up of 16 amino acids. V lost 2 bases to trimming and J lost 4 bases; unmatched junction nucleotides: 8. Here the CDR3 DNA reads TGTGCTAGTGGTTTGACCCGACAGGGTTTGAATCAGCCCCAGCATTTT. It yields the protein CASGLTRQGLNQPQHF.

The V and J genes are TRBV14 and TRBJ1-6; D unclear. This CDR3 is 15 amino acids long. Trimming shortened V by 0 bases and J by 8 bases, and 11 bases separated the two germline ends. Germline V CDR1 and CDR2: SGHDN, FVKESK. The CDR3 DNA is TGTGCCAGCAGCCAAGATTCGGTGCAACATTCACCCCTCCACTTT. Translation gives CASSQDSVQHSPLHF.

The sample holds one count of this clone. The rearrangement joins TRBV2 to TRBJ2-7; 9 bases map to TRBD2. Germline CDR1 SNHLY, CDR2 FYNNEI. J lost 0 bases, V lost 6 bases, and 3 bases had no gene match. The CDR3 length is 14 residues. The CDR3 nucleotides read TGTGCCAGCAGAGCGGGAGGCAGCTCCTACGAGCAGTACTTC. Its protein is CASRAGGSSYEQYF.

The DNA for the CDR3 is TGTGCCAGCAGCAGCACTCTGTCCAGGCACTATGGCTACACCTTC. Residues: CASSSTLSRHYGYTF. V and J are TRBV2 and TRBJ1-2; D is unresolved. The CDR3 totals 15 residues. Between the trimmed V and J ends, which lost 6 bases and 3 bases, there was a span of 17 bases. The germline V gene has CDR1 SNHLY and CDR2 FYNNEI. Variable domain in full (rest from reference TRBV2 and TRBJ1-2): EPEVTQTPSHQVTQMGQEVILRCVPISNHLYFYWYRQILGQKVEFLVSFYNNEISEKSEIFDDQFSVERPDGSNFTLKIRSTKLEDSAMYFCASSSTLSRHYGYTFGSGTRLTVV.

The rearrangement links TRBV3-1 (or the pseudogene TRBV3-2) to TRBJ2-3, with a tentative D call TRBD2 (6 bases). CDR3 length: 12 residues. V lost 9 bases, J lost 3 bases, and 10 bases lay in between. The V gene's germline CDR1 is LGHDT and CDR2 YNNKEL (reference sequence). The CDR3 reads CASRLGTDTQYF. The CDR3 DNA sequence: TGTGCCAGTAGACTAGGGACAGATACGCAGTATTTT.